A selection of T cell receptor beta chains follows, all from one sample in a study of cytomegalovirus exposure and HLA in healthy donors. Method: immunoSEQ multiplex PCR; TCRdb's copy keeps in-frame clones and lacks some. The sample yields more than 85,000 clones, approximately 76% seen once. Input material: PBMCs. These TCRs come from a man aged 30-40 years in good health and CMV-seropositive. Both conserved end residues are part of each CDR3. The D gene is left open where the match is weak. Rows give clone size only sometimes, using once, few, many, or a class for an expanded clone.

TGTGCCAGCAGCTTAGATGCAGGGAGCACAGATACGCAGTATTTT | CASSLDAGSTDTQYF | NA | TRBV7-8 | NA | 15 | TRBJ2-3
TGTGCCAGCTCCGGGACAGGGGGTAGAGTGAATTCACCCCTCCACTTT | CASSGTGGRVNSPLHF | NA | TRBV18 | TRBD1 | 16 | TRBJ1-6
TGTTCCAGCAGCTCGACCAAGACAGAAAGATGGACTGAAGCTTTCTTT | CSSSSTKTERWTEAFF | NA | TRBV7-9 | NA | 16 | TRBJ1-1
TGCGCCAGCAGGTTATTTACCGTAGCTGGGACTGAAGCTTTCTTT | CASRLFTVAGTEAFF | few | TRBV4-1 | NA | 15 | TRBJ1-1
TGTGCCAGCAGCGAACATTCGCGGGGGACCTCCTACAATGAGCAGTTCTTC | CASSEHSRGTSYNEQFF | NA | TRBV9 | TRBD2 | 17 | TRBJ2-1
TGTGCCAGTAGTCTAACGACAGGTTCTTATGAAGCTTTCTTT | CASSLTTGSYEAFF | NA | TRBV19 | NA | 14 | TRBJ1-1
TGTGCCAGCAGTTTACTTTTCATGGCTCAGCCCCAGCATTTT | CASSLLFMAQPQHF | NA | TRBV27 | NA | 14 | TRBJ1-5
TGTGCCAGCAGCTCCGACAGGGAGAGCTCCTACAATGAGCAGTTCTTC | CASSSDRESSYNEQFF | NA | TRBV7-3 | TRBD1 | 16 | TRBJ2-1
TGTGCCAGCGAGGGTTATGGCTACACCTTC | CASEGYGYTF | NA | TRBV6-1 | NA | 10 | TRBJ1-2
TGTGCCAGCAGCTTAACAGGGCCGGGGTCGTACAATGAGCAGTTCTTC | CASSLTGPGSYNEQFF | NA | TRBV7-6 | NA | 16 | TRBJ2-1
TGTGCCAGCAGCCCTAGGTCCTATGGCTACACCTTC | CASSPRSYGYTF | NA | TRBV2 | NA | 12 | TRBJ1-2
TGTGCCAGCAGTTATGAGGGGGCGAATTCACCCCTCCACTTT | CASSYEGANSPLHF | few | TRBV6-6 | TRBD1 | 14 | TRBJ1-6
TGCGCCAGCAGCTTTGGACAGGGGGGCTACGAGCAGTACTTC | CASSFGQGGYEQYF | NA | TRBV5-1 | TRBD1 | 14 | TRBJ2-7
TGCAGCGTTTTATCCCGGACAGATATAAATGAAAAACTGTTTTTT | CSVLSRTDINEKLFF | NA | TRBV29-1 | NA | 15 | TRBJ1-4
TGTGCCAGCAGCTCCACCTTGGGACAGAACTATGAGCAGTACTTC | CASSSTLGQNYEQYF | NA | TRBV7-9 | TRBD1 | 15 | TRBJ2-7
TGTGCCAGTAGTAAACAGGTTACTATGAACACTGAAGCTTTCTTT | CASSKQVTMNTEAFF | NA | TRBV19 | NA | 15 | TRBJ1-1
TGTGCCAGCAGCCCCGGACAGGGGTATACTGGAAACACCATATATTTT | CASSPGQGYTGNTIYF | NA | TRBV5-6 | TRBD1 | 16 | TRBJ1-3
TGTGCCAGCAGCCAAGGCAGGGGCACTGAAGCTTTCTTT | CASSQGRGTEAFF | once | TRBV14 | NA | 13 | TRBJ1-1
TGTGCCAGCAGTCCGGGACAGAACTATGGCTACACCTTC | CASSPGQNYGYTF | NA | TRBV6-4 | TRBD1 | 13 | TRBJ1-2
TGCGCCAGCAGCCCCTTAGCGGGGGGGCCCCACGAGCAGTACTTC | CASSPLAGGPHEQYF | NA | TRBV4-1 | TRBD2 | 15 | TRBJ2-7
TGTGCCAGTAGACTACAGAAAGGGGGAAATTCACCCCTCCACTTT | CASRLQKGGNSPLHF | NA | TRBV19 | NA | 15 | TRBJ1-6
TGTGCCAGCAGTGCAGAGGGCCAAAGCACAGATACGCAGTATTTT | CASSAEGQSTDTQYF | few | TRBV2 | NA | 15 | TRBJ2-3
TGCGCCAGCAGCTTGGGTAGTAATGAGCAGTTCTTC | CASSLGSNEQFF | NA | TRBV5-1 | NA | 12 | TRBJ2-1
TGTGCCAGCAGCGGGAGGGGCAATCAGCCCCAGCATTTT | CASSGRGNQPQHF | NA | TRBV4-2 | NA | 13 | TRBJ1-5
TGTGCCAGCAAAGCGGGGGCCGGAAACACCATATATTTT | CASKAGAGNTIYF | once | TRBV6-1 | NA | 13 | TRBJ1-3
TGTGCCAGCAGCTTAGAACTAGCGGCGGGTTACAATGAGCAGTTCTTC | CASSLELAAGYNEQFF | NA | TRBV11-2 | TRBD2 | 16 | TRBJ2-1
TGCAGTGCTATCCGGTCCCACGAGCAGTACTTC | CSAIRSHEQYF | few | TRBV20-1 | NA | 11 | TRBJ2-7
TGTGCCACCAGCTCGCTCCCCCAACAGGGGAACACTGAAGCTTTCTTT | CATSSLPQQGNTEAFF | NA | TRBV15 | NA | 16 | TRBJ1-1
TGTGCCAGCAGCTTAGGGGGGACAGGGGGCTCCTACGAGCAGTACTTC | CASSLGGTGGSYEQYF | once | TRBV7-3 | TRBD1 | 16 | TRBJ2-7
TGTGCCAGCAGAAAAACAGGGGAGGTCAAGCCCCAGCATTTT | CASRKTGEVKPQHF | NA | TRBV6-6 | TRBD1 | 14 | TRBJ1-5
TGCGCCAGCAGCTTCGGGGTGGCGTCCGAGACCCAGTACTTC | CASSFGVASETQYF | NA | TRBV5-1 | NA | 14 | TRBJ2-5
TGTGCCAGCAGTGGGGGCAGGGGTGGGGAGACCCAGTACTTC | CASSGGRGGETQYF | NA | TRBV25-1 | NA | 14 | TRBJ2-5
TGTGCCAGCAGCTTGACGATAGCGGGGAATTCGGAGACCCAGTACTTC | CASSLTIAGNSETQYF | NA | TRBV5-5 | TRBD2 | 16 | TRBJ2-5
TGCGCCAGCAGCGGATACCGGGACAGGGGCCCAGATACGCAGTATTTT | CASSGYRDRGPDTQYF | NA | TRBV5-1 | TRBD1 | 16 | TRBJ2-3
TGTGCCAGCGTGGCGGAGGGCACAGATACGCAGTATTTT | CASVAEGTDTQYF | NA | TRBV6-1 | NA | 13 | TRBJ2-3
TGCGCCAGCAGCTTGGACAGGGCTGTTGGCTACACCTTC | CASSLDRAVGYTF | few | TRBV5-1 | NA | 13 | TRBJ1-2
TGTGCCAGCAGCCCTCGGACGGGGTGGAACTATGGCTACACCTTC | CASSPRTGWNYGYTF | NA | TRBV5-5 | NA | 15 | TRBJ1-2
TGTGCCAGCAGTTTCTTAGGGGGTGCGAACACCGGGGAGCTGTTTTTT | CASSFLGGANTGELFF | few | TRBV5-5 | NA | 16 | TRBJ2-2
TGTGCCAGCAGCTTAGACGGGGTGACCTATGGCTACACCTTC | CASSLDGVTYGYTF | NA | TRBV7-2 | NA | 14 | TRBJ1-2
TGTGCCAGCAGCCCCCACGGACAGGGGGACAATGAGCAGTTCTTC | CASSPHGQGDNEQFF | few | TRBV7-3 | TRBD1 | 15 | TRBJ2-1
TGTGCCAGCAGCGCGAACTCCGCTGGAGTTAGCAATCAGCCCCAGCATTTT | CASSANSAGVSNQPQHF | NA | TRBV7-8 | NA | 17 | TRBJ1-5
TGTGCCAGCAGCTTCGCATTGGTACCGGGAAGAGGCGGCGGCTACACCTTC | CASSFALVPGRGGGYTF | NA | TRBV11-3 | NA | 17 | TRBJ1-2
TGTGCCAGCAGCACGAGGGCGGATAATCAGCCCCAGCATTTT | CASSTRADNQPQHF | many | TRBV2 | NA | 14 | TRBJ1-5
TGTGCCAGCAGCTCAGTGGGACAGGGGGCAGGTCAGCCCCAGCATTTT | CASSSVGQGAGQPQHF | NA | TRBV7-2 | TRBD1 | 16 | TRBJ1-5